This entry lists 20 T cell receptor beta chains sequenced from one sample in a study of T cells in Graves' hyperthyroidism and ophthalmopathy. Regions amplified from RNA transcripts were the TCR beta CDR3 regions. When the TCR CDR3 underwent first-round RT-PCR, the HTBI primer set was used. TCRdb used MiXCR to reprocess the multiplex PCR reads, holding one entry per CDR3 protein. Of more than 300,000 distinct CDR3 sequences listed, 17% were seen once; the top ten hold approximately 35%. Sequences were obtained from blood. These receptors came from a woman aged 25 to 39 with Graves' hyperthyroidism that later progressed to Graves' ophthalmopathy.

This clonotype has at least ten counts. The V gene is TRBV19, the J gene TRBJ2-3, with 8 nucleotides matching TRBD2. The J segment lost 4 bases and the V segment lost 7 bases, leaving 16 bases of the junction unmatched. Germline CDR1 is LNHDA and CDR2 is SQIVND (reference sequence). CDR3 length equals 17 residues. The CDR3 spells CASNTILPAGGPDTQYF. Here the CDR3 DNA reads TGTGCCAGTAACACCATCCTTCCGGCGGGAGGACCAGATACGCAGTATTTT.

Many counts were recorded for this clonotype. The V gene is TRBV9, the J gene TRBJ1-4, with 8 bases aligning to TRBD1. V lost 7 bases, J lost 5 bases, and 10 bases stayed unmatched. The CDR3 contains 15 residues. Germline V gene lookup returns CDR1 SGDLS and CDR2 YYNGEE. DNA for the CDR3: TGTGCCAGCGATATAGAGGACAGGGTAAATGAAAAACTGTTTTTT. This encodes CASDIEDRVNEKLFF.

This clonotype has at least ten counts. The chain recombines TRBV29-1 with TRBJ2-6; D ambiguous. The CDR3 is 16 amino acids. V gave up 1 base and J gave up 0 bases, with 10 bases separating them. Germline V gene sequence: CDR1 SQVTM, CDR2 ANQGSEA. CDR3 coding DNA: TGCAGCGTTGAAGCGAGAAGAGGCTCTGGGGCCAACGTCCTGACTTTC. It codes for CSVEARRGSGANVLTF.

The chain recombines TRBV7-2 with TRBJ2-3; 8 positions agree with TRBD1. This CDR3 has 15 residues. V shed 5 bases, J shed 2 bases, and the junction held 6 bases outside the gene matches. The V gene's germline CDR1 is SGHTA and CDR2 FQGNSA. This CDR3 reads CASSPQGAITDTQYF. The CDR3, as DNA: TGTGCCAGCAGCCCTCAGGGGGCCATCACAGATACGCAGTATTTT.

This clonotype was observed a handful of times. The V and J genes are TRBV15 and TRBJ2-1; D perhaps matches TRBD2 (5 bases). CDR3 size: 16 residues. Per the germline V gene, CDR1 is LNHNV and CDR2 is YYDKDF (reference sequence). V was shortened by 2 bases and J by 6 bases, with 17 bases between the two germline ends. Here the CDR3 reads CATSRLPQGGGNEQFF. CDR3 in DNA: TGTGCCACCAGCAGACTTCCCCAAGGAGGAGGCAATGAGCAGTTCTTC.

This clonotype was seen at least ten times. This chain links TRBV7-8 with TRBJ2-7, with TRBD1 identical over 10 bases. J gave up 2 bases and V 5 bases, and 12 bases lay outside the gene matches. The CDR3 has 17 residues. Germline lookup yields CDR1 SGHVS and CDR2 FQNEAQ. CDR3 sequence reads: CASSQSGQGEVTYEQYF. The CDR3 nucleotides are TGTGCCAGCAGCCAATCTGGACAGGGGGAGGTAACCTACGAGCAGTACTTC. The full variable domain, its missing parts supplied by reference TRBV7-8 and TRBJ2-7, is GAGVSQSPRYKVAKRGQDVALRCDPISGHVSLFWYQQALGQGPEFLTYFQNEAQLDKSGLPSDRFFAERPEGSVSTLKIQRTQQEDSAVYLCASSQSGQGEVTYEQYFGPGTRLTVT.

V usage is TRBV7-9 and J usage is TRBJ2-7; D uncertain. V lost 7 bases and J 2 bases, leaving 15 bases between the germline ends. Per germline, CDR1 SEHNR and CDR2 FQNEAQ (reference sequence). This CDR3 region has 14 residues. As DNA, the CDR3 is TGTGCCAGCAACTTGATCGGGCAGGCCTACGAGCAGTACTTC. It specifies CASNLIGQAYEQYF.

In this sample, this clonotype turned up a few times. The chain combines TRBV19 with TRBJ1-5; 8 bases match TRBD1. CDR1 and CDR2 (germline): LNHDA, SQIVND (reference sequence). Trimming removed 5 bases from V and 4 bases from J; junction bases left unmatched: 7. The CDR3 is 15 residues long. The CDR3 sequence is CASSPQGVVNQPQHF. The CDR3 DNA is TGTGCCAGTAGTCCACAGGGGGTGGTAAATCAGCCCCAGCATTTT.

This clonotype showed up many times. V is TRBV11-2 and J is TRBJ2-1; D possibly corresponds to TRBD2 (6 bases). V lost 1 base to trimming and J lost 9 bases, with 16 bases between them. This CDR3 is built from 15 residues. CDR1 is SGHAT, CDR2 FQNNGV, per germline. The CDR3 DNA is TGTGCCAGCAGCTTAGGACTAGTCGGGTACGCTGAGCAGTTCTTC. Protein: CASSLGLVGYAEQFF.

In this sample, this clonotype turned up many times. The genes are TRBV19 and TRBJ1-1, with D uncertain. The V and J ends lost 3 bases and 8 bases respectively, with 13 bases between them. This CDR3 is built from 13 residues. CDR1 LNHDA and CDR2 SQIVND come from the germline V gene (reference sequence). The CDR3 DNA reads as TGTGCCAGTAGTATCAGGCCCCTTTCGGAAGCTTTCTTT. Amino acid sequence: CASSIRPLSEAFF.

This clonotype was seen at least ten times. This chain connects TRBV9 to TRBJ2-2; D perhaps matches TRBD2 (5 bases). The length of the CDR3 is 16 residues. V was pared by 4 bases and J by 2 bases, with 15 bases between. Per the germline V gene, CDR1 is SGDLS and CDR2 is YYNGEE. The CDR3 sequence: CASSSWGAPNTGELFF. The CDR3 DNA is TGTGCCAGCAGCTCGTGGGGAGCACCTAACACCGGGGAGCTGTTTTTT.

This clonotype appeared many times. The chain couples TRBV20-1 to TRBJ2-7; 11 nucleotides match TRBD1. V dropped 6 bases and J dropped 5; count of bases not matched to a gene: 9. The germline V gene encodes CDR1 DFQATT and CDR2 SNEGSKA (reference sequence). This CDR3 has 14 amino acids. The CDR3 sequence is CSAGQGASRNEQYF. CDR3 coding DNA: TGCAGTGCCGGACAGGGGGCGTCGAGGAACGAGCAGTACTTC.

This clonotype was detected ten times or more. This chain uses TRBV24-1 with TRBJ1-1; D not certain. The CDR3 spans 14 residues. The germline gives CDR1 KGHDR, CDR2 SFDVKD. V was pared by 7 bases and J by 4 bases, with 15 bases between. Written as DNA, the CDR3 is TGTGCCACCAGGTCGGGGTTCAGAGGCACTGAAGCTTTCTTT. Translated, it gives CATRSGFRGTEAFF.

This clonotype was counted many times. The chain uses TRBV7-8 and TRBJ1-2; no definite D call. CDR3 length: 12 amino acids. Germline V gives CDR1 SGHVS, CDR2 FQNEAQ. Trimming shortened V by 1 base and J by 8 bases, and 8 bases separated the two germline ends. This chain's CDR3 is CASSLGGKGYTF. In nucleotides, the CDR3 is TGTGCCAGCAGCTTAGGGGGAAAGGGCTACACCTTC.

The gene calls are TRBV19 and TRBJ1-5; the match to TRBD1 covers 7 bases. V was clipped by 7 bases and J by 6 bases; unmatched bases: 9. CDR1 is LNHDA, CDR2 SQIVND, per germline (reference sequence). The CDR3 runs to 14 residues. DNA of the CDR3: TGTGCCAGTACCCCAACAGGGGATAGTCAGCCCCAGCATTTT. Protein product: CASTPTGDSQPQHF.

In its sample, this clonotype was seen many times. The chain couples TRBV7-9 to TRBJ2-3; D assignment may be TRBD1 or TRBD2 (6 bases each). Trimming pared 5 bases from V and 2 bases from J, leaving 14 bases between. CDR1 SEHNR and CDR2 FQNEAQ come from the germline V gene (reference sequence). CDR3 length: 15 residues. CDR3 DNA: TGTGCCAGCAGCCCCAAGGGGGGAGCCACAGATACGCAGTATTTT. Its translation is CASSPKGGATDTQYF.

This clonotype was seen repeatedly, ten times or more. This CDR3 is CATSDPNDVGNEQYF. CDR3 coding DNA: TGTGCCACCAGTGACCCGAACGATGTGGGGAACGAGCAGTACTTC. This chain connects TRBV24-1 to TRBJ2-7; D gene ambiguous. The CDR3 runs to 15 residues. Germline V gene data show CDR1 as KGHDR and CDR2 as SFDVKD. The germline V and J ends were trimmed by 4 bases and 5 bases, with 17 bases remaining between them.

This clonotype was seen repeatedly, ten times or more. The chain links TRBV6-1 to TRBJ2-5; perhaps TRBD2 as D (7 bases). The length of the CDR3 is 15 residues. Trimming removed 3 bases at V and 4 bases at J, with 15 bases between. Per the germline V gene, CDR1 is MNHNS and CDR2 is SASEGT. CDR3 loop: CASSEVGGGGETQYF. CDR3 sequence (DNA): TGTGCCAGCAGTGAGGTGGGGGGGGGCGGAGAGACCCAGTACTTC.

This chain uses TRBV3-1 with TRBJ1-1; 8 nucleotides align to TRBD1. The CDR3 spans 15 residues. From germline, CDR1 is LGHDT and CDR2 YNNKEL (reference sequence). Trimming cost V 2 bases and J 4 bases; bases outside gene matches: 6. CDR3 DNA sequence: TGTGCCAGCAGCCAATGGACAGGGACGGGCACTGAAGCTTTCTTT. Its translation is CASSQWTGTGTEAFF.

At least ten counts were recorded for this clonotype. The chain has TRBV28 and TRBJ1-5; D is unresolved. CDR3 length: 16 amino acids. Germline V gene lookup returns CDR1 MDHEN and CDR2 SYDVKM. Trimming took 3 bases from V and 0 from J, leaving 12 bases between them. CDR3 amino acids: CASSFRASYSNQPQHF. In nucleotides, the CDR3 is TGTGCCAGCAGTTTTAGGGCCAGTTATAGCAATCAGCCCCAGCATTTT.